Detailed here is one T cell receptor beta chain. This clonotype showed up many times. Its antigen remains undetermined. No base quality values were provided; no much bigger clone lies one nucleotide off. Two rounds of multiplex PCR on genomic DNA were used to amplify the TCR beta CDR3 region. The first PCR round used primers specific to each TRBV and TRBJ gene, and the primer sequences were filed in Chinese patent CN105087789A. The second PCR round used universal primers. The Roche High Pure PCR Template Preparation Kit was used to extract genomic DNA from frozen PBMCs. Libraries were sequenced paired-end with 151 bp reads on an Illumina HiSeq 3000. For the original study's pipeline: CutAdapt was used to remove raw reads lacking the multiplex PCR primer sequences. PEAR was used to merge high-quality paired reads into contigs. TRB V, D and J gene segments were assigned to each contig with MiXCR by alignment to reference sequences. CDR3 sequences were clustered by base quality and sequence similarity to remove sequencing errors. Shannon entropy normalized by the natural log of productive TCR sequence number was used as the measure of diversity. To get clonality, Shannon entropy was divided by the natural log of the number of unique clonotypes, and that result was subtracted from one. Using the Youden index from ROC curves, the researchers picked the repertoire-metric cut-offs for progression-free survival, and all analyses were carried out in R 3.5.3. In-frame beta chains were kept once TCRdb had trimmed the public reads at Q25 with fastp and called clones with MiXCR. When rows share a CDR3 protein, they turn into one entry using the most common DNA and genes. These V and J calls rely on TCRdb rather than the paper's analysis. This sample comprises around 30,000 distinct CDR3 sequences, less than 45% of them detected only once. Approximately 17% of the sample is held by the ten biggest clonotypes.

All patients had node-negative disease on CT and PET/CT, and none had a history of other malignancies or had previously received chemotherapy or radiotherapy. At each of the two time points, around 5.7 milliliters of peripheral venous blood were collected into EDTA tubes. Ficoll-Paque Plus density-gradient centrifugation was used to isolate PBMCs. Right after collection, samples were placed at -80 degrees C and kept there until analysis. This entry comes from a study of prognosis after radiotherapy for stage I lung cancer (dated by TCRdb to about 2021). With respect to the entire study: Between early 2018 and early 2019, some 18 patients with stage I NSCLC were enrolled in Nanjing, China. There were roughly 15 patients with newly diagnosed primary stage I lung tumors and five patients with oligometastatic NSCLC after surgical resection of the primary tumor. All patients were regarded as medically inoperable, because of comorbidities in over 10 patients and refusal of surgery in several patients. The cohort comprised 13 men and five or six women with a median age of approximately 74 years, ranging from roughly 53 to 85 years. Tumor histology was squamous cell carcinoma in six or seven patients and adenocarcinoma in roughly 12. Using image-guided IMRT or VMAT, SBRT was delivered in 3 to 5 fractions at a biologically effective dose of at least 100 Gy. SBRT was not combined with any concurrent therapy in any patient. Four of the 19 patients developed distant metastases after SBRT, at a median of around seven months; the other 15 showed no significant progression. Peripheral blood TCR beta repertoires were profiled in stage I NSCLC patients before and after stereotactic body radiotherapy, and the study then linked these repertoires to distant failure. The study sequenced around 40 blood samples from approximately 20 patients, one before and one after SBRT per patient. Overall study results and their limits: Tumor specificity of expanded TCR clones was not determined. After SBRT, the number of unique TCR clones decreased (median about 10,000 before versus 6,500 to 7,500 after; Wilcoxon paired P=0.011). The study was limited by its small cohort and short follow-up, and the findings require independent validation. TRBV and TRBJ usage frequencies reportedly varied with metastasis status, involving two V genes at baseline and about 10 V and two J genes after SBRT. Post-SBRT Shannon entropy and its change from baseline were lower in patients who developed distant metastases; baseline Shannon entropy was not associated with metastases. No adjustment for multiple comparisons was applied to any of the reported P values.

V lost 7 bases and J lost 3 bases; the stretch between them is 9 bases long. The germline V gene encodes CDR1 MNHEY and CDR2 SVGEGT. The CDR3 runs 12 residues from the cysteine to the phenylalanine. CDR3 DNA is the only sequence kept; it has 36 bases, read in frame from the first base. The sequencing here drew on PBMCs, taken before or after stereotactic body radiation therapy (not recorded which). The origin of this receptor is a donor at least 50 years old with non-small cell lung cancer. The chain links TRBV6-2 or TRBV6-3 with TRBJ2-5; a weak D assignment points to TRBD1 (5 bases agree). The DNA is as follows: TGTGCCAGCACAGGGATCGAAGAGACCCAGTACTTC. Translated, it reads CASTGIEETQYF.